These 22 T cell receptor beta chains came from one sample sequenced in a study of T cell responses to AZD1222 COVID-19 vaccine. Produced via immunoSEQ multiplex PCR; TCRdb's table is partial and in-frame only. The table has 95,000 to 150,000 clones, roughly 90% seen once. The sample was peripheral blood, taken on day 0 of AZD1222 vaccination. These receptors all stem from an adult in good health.

Only one count was recorded for this clone. The chain has TRBV7-9 and TRBJ1-5, with a weak D call TRBD1 (6 bases). The CDR3 is 13 amino acids. Trimming took off 4 bases at V and 6 bases at J, with 10 bases between the two ends. Per germline, CDR1 SEHNR and CDR2 FQNEAQ (reference sequence). The CDR3 nucleotides read TGTGCCAGCAGCTCTACAGGGTTTCAGCCCCAGCATTTT. It specifies CASSSTGFQPQHF.

The V call is TRBV9, the J call TRBJ1-1; D remains unclear. The CDR3 contains 15 residues. Germline CDR1 is SGDLS and CDR2 is YYNGEE. Trimming pared 0 bases from V and 0 bases from J, leaving 9 bases between. The CDR3 loop reads CASSVGHGVNTEAFF. As DNA, the CDR3 is TGTGCCAGCAGCGTAGGACATGGCGTGAACACTGAAGCTTTCTTT. The full variable domain, rest sourced from reference TRBV9 and TRBJ1-1, is DSGVTQTPKHLITATGQRVTLRCSPRSGDLSVYWYQQSLDQGLQFLIQYYNGEERAKGNILERFSAQQFPDLHSELNLSSLELGDSALYFCASSVGHGVNTEAFFGQGTRLTVV.

The count of this clone is one. The chain couples TRBV19 to TRBJ1-1; D ambiguous. The CDR3 runs 14 residues. CDR1 LNHDA and CDR2 SQIVND come from the germline V gene (reference sequence). V lost 4 bases, J lost 2 bases, and 11 bases lay in between. The CDR3 here is CASSTLTLNTEAFF. The CDR3 nucleotides read TGTGCCAGTAGTACCCTGACACTTAACACTGAAGCTTTCTTT.

This clone appeared a single time. The genes are TRBV27 and TRBJ1-4; 7 bases line up with TRBD1. V was pared by 5 bases and J by 7 bases, with 19 bases of the junction left unmatched. The germline V gene encodes CDR1 MNHEY and CDR2 SMNVEV (reference sequence). The CDR3 spans 18 residues. This chain's CDR3 is CASSRNTGQRGRGEKLFF. The CDR3 region has the DNA TGTGCCAGCAGTAGGAACACGGGACAGCGAGGTCGAGGTGAAAAACTGTTTTTT.

The V call is TRBV2, the J call TRBJ1-2; D call uncertain. The CDR3 consists of 15 residues. V shed 4 bases and J shed 3 bases, with 15 bases lying between them. CDR1 is SNHLY and CDR2 is FYNNEI in the germline V gene. The CDR3 region has the DNA TGTGCCAGCAGTGGACGGGTCGGTCAGGACTATGGCTACACCTTC. Amino acids: CASSGRVGQDYGYTF.

The rearrangement links TRBV18 to TRBJ1-2; TRBD1 aligns across 10 bases. After removal of 3 bases from V and 2 bases from J, the junction contained 9 bases not matched to a gene. The germline gives CDR1 KGHSH, CDR2 LQKENI. The CDR3 is 17 amino acids. CDR3 loop: CASSPPGQGIPNYGYTF. The CDR3 nucleotides read TGTGCCAGCTCACCGCCGGGACAGGGGATTCCAAACTATGGCTACACCTTC.

The chain recombines TRBV27 with TRBJ2-7; 10 bases fit TRBD2. This CDR3 is 15 amino acids long. Germline V CDR1 and CDR2: MNHEY, SMNVEV (reference sequence). Trimming removed 6 bases from V and 4 bases from J; junction bases left unmatched: 9. The CDR3 DNA sequence: TGTGCCAGCAGCCGCACTAGCGGGATAGTGTACGAGCAGTACTTC. This codes for CASSRTSGIVYEQYF.

The chain couples TRBV7-9 to TRBJ2-2, with TRBD1 as a possible D gene (6 bases). Trimming took 5 bases from V and 8 from J, leaving 15 bases between them. The V gene's germline CDR1 is SEHNR and CDR2 FQNEAQ (reference sequence). The CDR3 covers 14 residues. The CDR3 loop reads CASSPPGTPGELFF. The CDR3 DNA reads TGTGCCAGCAGCCCCCCGGGGACACCAGGGGAGCTGTTTTTT. Drawing the rest from reference TRBV7-9 and TRBJ2-2, the complete variable domain is DTGVSQNPRHKITKRGQNVTFRCDPISEHNRLYWYRQTLGQGPEFLTYFQNEAQLEKSRLLSDRFSAERPKGSFSTLEIQRTEQGDSAMYLCASSPPGTPGELFFGEGSRLTVL.

The chain uses TRBV6-5 and TRBJ1-3; tentative D call: TRBD1 (5 bases). CDR1 and CDR2 from the germline V gene are MNHEY and SVGAGI. CDR3 length: 15 amino acids. Trimming removed 11 bases from V and 4 bases from J, with 21 bases in between. In DNA, the CDR3 is TGTGCCCAGGACATTGGAGAGGGGTACGGAAACACCATATATTTT. As protein: CAQDIGEGYGNTIYF.

V and J are TRBV11-2 and TRBJ2-7; TRBD1 is a possible D gene (5 bases). This CDR3 spans 15 amino acids. Trimming pared 5 bases from V and 4 bases from J, leaving 18 bases between. Germline CDR1 SGHAT, CDR2 FQNNGV. The CDR3 bases are TGTGCCAGCAGCCTGGGGCTGACTCCCGTATACGAGCAGTACTTC. As protein: CASSLGLTPVYEQYF.

The chain employs TRBV5-4 and TRBJ1-2, with 7 bases matching TRBD1. The CDR3 loop spans 15 amino acids. With V trimmed by 1 base and J by 6 bases, 9 bases remained unmatched. CDR1 and CDR2 (germline): SGHNT, YYREEE (reference sequence). The CDR3 protein is CASSLPSRQGDGYTF. The CDR3 DNA is TGTGCCAGCAGCTTGCCCTCTCGACAGGGAGATGGCTACACCTTC.

V and J are TRBV28 and TRBJ2-1; 10 positions match TRBD2. The germline gives CDR1 MDHEN, CDR2 SYDVKM. CDR3 size: 15 residues. The junction had 8 bases not matched to a gene; V was cut back by 5 bases and J by 7 bases. This CDR3 reads CASSPSGRAVNEQFF. CDR3 in DNA: TGTGCCAGCAGTCCCAGCGGGAGGGCCGTTAATGAGCAGTTCTTC.

The chain recombines TRBV5-5 with TRBJ2-1, with TRBD2 matching 12 bases. Trimming at V came to 3 bases and at J to 4 bases, leaving 5 bases not matched to a gene. Germline lookup yields CDR1 SGHKS and CDR2 YYEKEE (reference sequence). The CDR3 contains 16 residues. Written as DNA, the CDR3 is TGTGCCAGCAGCTCTAAGACTAGCGGGAGTTACAATGAGCAGTTCTTC. It encodes CASSSKTSGSYNEQFF.

This chain links TRBV20-1 with TRBJ2-1; D call uncertain. The CDR3 is 11 amino acids. V lost 1 base, J lost 4 bases, and 2 bases lay in between. Per the germline V gene, CDR1 is DFQATT and CDR2 is SNEGSKA (reference sequence). The CDR3 DNA is TGCAGTGCTAGAGTGTACAATGAGCAGTTCTTC. Amino acids: CSARVYNEQFF.

The chain combines TRBV13 with TRBJ2-7, with a tentative D call TRBD1 (6 bases). The CDR3 loop spans 16 amino acids. Germline assignment: CDR1 PRHDT and CDR2 FYEKMQ (reference sequence). Trimming left V 5 bases short and J 5 bases short, with 22 bases between. Here the CDR3 DNA reads TGTGCCAGCAGCACGAGGAACAGGGCACGTATCGACGAGCAGTACTTC. Residues: CASSTRNRARIDEQYF. Combining the CDR3 with reference TRBV13 and TRBJ2-7 gives the whole variable domain AAGVIQSPRHLIKEKRETATLKCYPIPRHDTVYWYQQGPGQDPQFLISFYEKMQSDKGSIPDRFSAQQFSDYHSELNMSSLELGDSALYFCASSTRNRARIDEQYFGPGTRLTVT.

This chain joins TRBV18 and TRBJ2-7; D possibly corresponds to TRBD1 (5 bases). CDR1 and CDR2 from the germline V gene are KGHSH and LQKENI. V was cut by 6 bases and J by 3 bases, with 15 bases left in between. The CDR3 loop spans 14 amino acids. The chain's CDR3 is CASSPQGKNYEQYF. DNA for the CDR3: TGTGCCAGCTCGCCTCAGGGAAAGAACTACGAGCAGTACTTC.

The chain uses TRBV9 and TRBJ2-3; 7 bases align to TRBD1. The CDR3 runs 15 residues. Germline values: CDR1 SGDLS, CDR2 YYNGEE. Losses at the gene ends were 4 bases for V and 1 base for J; bases not matched to a gene: 6. CDR3 coding DNA: TGTGCCAGCAGCATAGGGGGCGGGCGCACAGATACGCAGTATTTT. It is translated as CASSIGGGRTDTQYF.

The V gene is TRBV2, the J gene TRBJ1-1; D not resolved. CDR1 is SNHLY and CDR2 is FYNNEI in the germline V gene. The CDR3 extends over 12 amino acids. V lost 4 bases and J 6 bases, leaving 9 bases between the germline ends. CDR3 sequence: CASSGKGAEAFF. In nucleotides, the CDR3 is TGTGCCAGCAGTGGTAAGGGTGCTGAAGCTTTCTTT.

The CDR3 DNA reads TGTGCCAGCAGCCGAGGACAGGCGAGCTCTGGAAACACCATATATTTT. Residues: CASSRGQASSGNTIYF. The chain uses TRBV3-1 (or the pseudogene TRBV3-2) and TRBJ1-3; 7 positions agree with TRBD1. This CDR3 region has 16 residues. The trim removed 4 bases at V and 0 bases at J, leaving 6 bases unmatched. The germline gives CDR1 LGHDT, CDR2 YNNKEL (reference sequence).

The chain joins TRBV5-1 to TRBJ1-2; 10 nucleotides align to TRBD1. The V gene end was trimmed by 0 bases and the J gene end by 5 bases; junction bases not matched to a gene: 1. Germline V gene lookup returns CDR1 SGHRS and CDR2 YFSETQ. CDR3 length: 14 amino acids. CDR3 DNA: TGCGCCAGCAGCTTGGGGACAGGGGGTTATGGCTACACCTTC. This encodes CASSLGTGGYGYTF.

The chain recombines TRBV11-2 with TRBJ1-2, with a weak D call TRBD1 (5 bases). CDR1 is SGHAT, CDR2 FQNNGV, per germline. V was clipped by 5 bases and J by 7 bases, with 20 bases between them. The CDR3 is made up of 15 amino acids. The CDR3 DNA reads as TGTGCCAGCAGCCGCCACCAGACAGCGGCCTCTGGCTACACCTTC. It specifies CASSRHQTAASGYTF.

This clone was observed once. The J gene is TRBJ1-1, the V gene TRBV6-6, with TRBD1 identical over 9 bases. The length of the CDR3 is 14 residues. Losses at the gene ends were 5 bases for V and 4 bases for J; bases not matched to a gene: 5. Germline V gene data show CDR1 as MNHNY and CDR2 as SVGAGI (reference sequence). The CDR3 DNA reads as TGTGCCAGCAGTCAACAGGGGGCGGGCACTGAAGCTTTCTTT. This gives the protein CASSQQGAGTEAFF.